The T cell receptor beta chain under discussion was sequenced for a study of response to subunit inactivated influenza vaccine. As for this clonotype: Antigen specificity is unknown.

TCRdb recomputed calls from the RT-PCR reads with MiXCR, one row per CDR3 protein. The data show some 850,000 distinct CDR3 sequences, less than 20% seen once. Whole-study findings and limits: Each seasonal influenza vaccination, the authors suggested, recruits few new T cells.

Germline V gene lookup returns CDR1 SEHNR and CDR2 FQNEAQ (reference sequence). The CDR3 is 17 residues long. V was cut by 0 bases and J by 2 bases, with 16 bases left in between. This TCR derives from a man aged 50 to 60 who received an inactivated influenza vaccine. The chain couples TRBV7-9 to TRBJ2-5, with a possible D match to TRBD1 (6 bases). The source material was PBMCs from blood, sampled about 5 days after vaccination. The CDR3 DNA is TGTGCCAGCAGCTTAGCGCGTGCCAGGGGATTACAAGAGACCCAGTACTTC. Translating gives CASSLARARGLQETQYF.